The clone carrying this T cell receptor beta chain appeared a few times. The target antigen is unknown. Before sequencing took place, the ViraFEST assay used viral peptide pools to expand antigen-specific CD4+ T cells. Following an approximately eleven-day culture, CD4+ T cells were purified. None of these healthy vaccinees had been infected with SARS-CoV-2 before vaccination. Germline V lookup: CDR1 SNHLY, CDR2 FYNNEI. V was clipped by 6 bases and J by 2 bases; unmatched bases: 4. The CDR3 is 15 residues long. The data stem from a study of vaccination effects on CD4 cells after COVID-19. Looking at the study overall: As their vaccination, participants received two doses of either BNT162b2 or mRNA-1273.

Only in-frame clones appear in the TCRdb table, and some are missing; sequencing was by immunoSEQ multiplex PCR. This table holds roughly 41,000 clones, approximately 68% found once. The study, taken as a whole, reports: Just 1 of 255 vaccine-induced clones in healthy recipients was cross-reactive.

The sample in question was CD4+ T cells from PBMCs cultured with HCoV-OC43 spike peptides, obtained before COVID-19 vaccination. Subset here: HCoV-OC43 spike overlapping peptide pool stimulation. This chain connects TRBV2 to TRBJ1-5; 10 bases map to TRBD1. The origin of this receptor is a human donor who received a COVID-19 vaccine. The CDR3 DNA follows: TGTGCCAGCAGCTTGACAGGGGGCGGCAATCAGCCCCAGCATTTT. This translates into CASSLTGGGNQPQHF.